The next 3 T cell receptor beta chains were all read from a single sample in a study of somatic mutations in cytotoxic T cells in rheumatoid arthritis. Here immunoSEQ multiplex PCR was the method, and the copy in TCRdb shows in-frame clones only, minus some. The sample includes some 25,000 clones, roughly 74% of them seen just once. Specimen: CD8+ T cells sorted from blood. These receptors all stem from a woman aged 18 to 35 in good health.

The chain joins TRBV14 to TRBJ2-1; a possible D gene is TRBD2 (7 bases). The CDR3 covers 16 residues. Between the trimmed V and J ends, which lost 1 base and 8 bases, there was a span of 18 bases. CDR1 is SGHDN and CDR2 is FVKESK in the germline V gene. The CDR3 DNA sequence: TGTGCCAGCAGCCAAGGGGGGGGCTTACAGGGTTATGAGCAGTTCTTC. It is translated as CASSQGGGLQGYEQFF.

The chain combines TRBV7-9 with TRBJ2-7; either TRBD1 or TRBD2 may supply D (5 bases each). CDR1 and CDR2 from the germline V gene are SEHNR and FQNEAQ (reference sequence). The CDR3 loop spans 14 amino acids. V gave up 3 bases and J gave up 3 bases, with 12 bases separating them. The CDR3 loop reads CASSFSGRVYEQYF. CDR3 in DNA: TGTGCCAGCAGCTTTTCGGGACGGGTCTACGAGCAGTACTTC.

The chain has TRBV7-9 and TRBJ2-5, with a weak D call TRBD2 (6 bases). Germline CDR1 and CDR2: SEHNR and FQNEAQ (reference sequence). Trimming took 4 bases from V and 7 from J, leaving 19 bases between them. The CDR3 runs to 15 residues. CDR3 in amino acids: CASSSFGTLPGTQYF. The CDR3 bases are TGTGCCAGCAGCTCGTTCGGGACTCTCCCTGGGACCCAGTACTTC.